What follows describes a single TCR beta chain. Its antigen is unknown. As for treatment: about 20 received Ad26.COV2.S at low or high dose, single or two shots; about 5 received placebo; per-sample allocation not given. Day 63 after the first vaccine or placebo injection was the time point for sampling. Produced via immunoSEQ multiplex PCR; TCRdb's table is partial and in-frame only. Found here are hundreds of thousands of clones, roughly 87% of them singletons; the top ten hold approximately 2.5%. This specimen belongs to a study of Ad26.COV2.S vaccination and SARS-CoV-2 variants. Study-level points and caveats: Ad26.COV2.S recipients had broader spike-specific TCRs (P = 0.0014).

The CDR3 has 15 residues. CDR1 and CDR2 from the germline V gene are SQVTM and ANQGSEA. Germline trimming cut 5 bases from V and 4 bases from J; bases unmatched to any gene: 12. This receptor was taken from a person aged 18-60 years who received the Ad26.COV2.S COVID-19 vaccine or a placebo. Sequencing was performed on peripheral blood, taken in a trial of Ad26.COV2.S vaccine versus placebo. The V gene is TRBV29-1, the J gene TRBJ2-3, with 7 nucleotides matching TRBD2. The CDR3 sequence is CSVSFGGSRADTQYF. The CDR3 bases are TGCAGCGTTTCTTTTGGCGGGAGTAGGGCAGATACGCAGTATTTT.